This T cell receptor beta chain was recorded in a study of regulatory T cells in long-lasting Graves disease. Notes on the study in general: A limited number of samples was an acknowledged limitation.

This clonotype was recorded at least ten times. Its matching antigen is unknown. Time point denoted: persistent/refractory GD, antithyroid drugs over 5 years with positive TRAb. PBMC-extracted RNA yielded the TCR library. Construction of the TCR beta libraries employed iRepertoire HTBI primers in conjunction with Arm-PCR of CDR3 regions. MiXCR was run by TCRdb on the multiplex PCR reads, yielding one entry per CDR3 protein. Among roughly 400,000 distinct CDR3 sequences listed, about 20% were seen once. The germline V and J ends were trimmed by 4 bases and 5 bases, with 14 bases remaining between them. Germline loops: CDR1 LGHNA, CDR2 YSLEER. The CDR3 extends over 14 amino acids.

The gene calls are TRBV4-3 and TRBJ2-5, with D perhaps assigned TRBD1 or TRBD2 (6 bases each). The TCR sequence derives from a female donor with Graves disease. The material sequenced was peripheral blood mononuclear cells (PBMCs), taken when the disease was refractory, from a patient treated with antithyroid drugs. CDR3 in amino acids: CASSPGGEWETQYF. The CDR3 nucleotides are TGCGCCAGCAGCCCCGGGGGCGAATGGGAGACCCAGTACTTC.